Listed here is a single T cell receptor (beta chain). Recovered Cohort 3 donors showed two negative PCRs, clearance, or symptom resolution. Per the authors' pipeline: Nucleated cell counts were estimated from reference gene primer amplification. The table came from immunoSEQ multiplex PCR; TCRdb's copy has only in-frame clones and leaves some out. The V and J calls and clone size were taken over from that table, and D and trimming were inferred from the DNA. The sample shows roughly 330,000 clones, around 87% of them seen only once. The data are from a study of blood T cell repertoires in COVID-19. Study background: The United States, Italy and Spain were the sources of the acute and convalescent COVID-19 samples.

The receptor was isolated from a woman in her twenties or thirties who had recovered from COVID-19. Sequencing was performed on PBMCs or T cells enriched from blood (not recorded which).

CDR3 region: CASSQDIRGQGSGTDTQYF. CDR3 in DNA: TGCGCCAGCAGCCAAGATATCAGGGGGCAGGGTAGTGGCACAGATACGCAGTATTTT. The chain employs TRBV4-3 and TRBJ2-3; 8 bases agree with TRBD1. V shed 0 bases, J shed 1 base, and the junction held 12 bases outside the gene matches. The CDR3 sequence is 19 residues long. Per the germline V gene, CDR1 is LGHNA and CDR2 is YSLEER.